This T cell receptor beta chain was captured in a study of CD8+ T cells in alopecia areata. The overall study: A 6-month off-drug phase came after tofacitinib, which had lasted 6 to 18 months. Whole-study results and caveats: Between patients, shared TCR sequences were less clear than in mice. This was possibly due in part to HLA diversity in the patient population. Affected scalp, especially in alopecia totalis/universalis, had a higher clonality than normal scalp did.

This CDR3 spans 18 amino acids. The V segment lost 0 bases and the J segment 1 base; nucleotides outside the gene matches: 9. In germline, CDR1 is MGHRA, CDR2 YSYEKL. Extracted from the samples, RNA was reverse transcribed into cDNA to serve as the sequencing template. Profiled with immunoSEQ multiplex PCR; TCRdb holds only in-frame clones, not every one. The sample consists of over 10,000 clones, 60% of them appearing once. Points on this clone: As yet, its antigen is unknown.

Lesional scalp punch biopsies and peripheral blood were collected from alopecia areata patients. The TCR comes from a human donor with alopecia areata. Material for sequencing was skin. The chain has TRBV4-1 and TRBJ1-3, with TRBD1 matching over 7 bases. As DNA, the CDR3 is TGCGCCAGCAGCCAAGAAGGGAGACAGGGAGTGTCTGGAAACACCATATATTTT. Translation gives CASSQEGRQGVSGNTIYF.